The 6 T cell receptor beta chains below all came from one sample that was sequenced in a study of T cell repertoires in cytomegalovirus infection. Each CDR3 protein gets one entry after TCRdb re-called the reads with MiXCR. The table has around 630,000 distinct CDR3 sequences, less than 25% seen once. The material sequenced was CD8+ T cells from PBMCs. The receptors come from a human donor in good health (CMV status not recorded). Some clones in this sample may be carry-over from other donors' samples.

The chain is built from TRBV27 and TRBJ1-1; D may be TRBD1 (5 bases). The V gene's germline CDR1 is MNHEY and CDR2 SMNVEV (reference sequence). The CDR3 contains 14 residues. Trimming stripped 6 bases from V and 6 bases from J, with 17 bases between. CDR3 in amino acids: CASSLLGGASEAFF. In DNA, the CDR3 is TGTGCCAGCAGCCTACTTGGAGGGGCTTCTGAAGCTTTCTTT.

The V gene is TRBV7-9, the J gene TRBJ1-1, with D perhaps TRBD1 (5 bases). The CDR3 contains 17 residues. Germline V gene lookup returns CDR1 SEHNR and CDR2 FQNEAQ (reference sequence). The V and J ends lost 4 bases and 1 base respectively, with 19 bases between them. The CDR3 DNA reads as TGTGCCAGCAGCTCCACCAAAGAGGGACGAGCGAACACTGAAGCTTTCTTT. Protein sequence: CASSSTKEGRANTEAFF.

This clonotype was detected only a few times. This chain uses TRBV12-3 or TRBV12-4 with TRBJ1-2; D not resolved. Trimming cost V 2 bases and J 6 bases, with 10 bases left between them. The CDR3 is 13 residues long. This chain's CDR3 is CASSLWAVDGYTF. CDR3 nucleotide sequence: TGTGCCAGCAGTTTATGGGCAGTCGATGGCTACACCTTC.

Of note for this clonotype: Since no conserved phenylalanine or tryptophan closes the CDR3, a read error is the likely cause. V is TRBV6-5 and J is TRBJ2-3; D uncertain. The CDR3 consists of 13 residues. V lost 6 bases to trimming and J lost 0 bases, with 7 bases between them. Germline CDR1 reads MNHEY; CDR2 reads SVGAGI. The CDR3 region has the DNA TGTGCCAGCAGATTATACAGCACAGATACGCAGTATTAT. Encoded protein: CASRLYSTDTQYY.

This clonotype was found many times. The CDR3 region has the DNA TGTGCCAGCAGTTTAAGATGGGGAGTTAATAATTCACCCCTCCACTTT. It is translated as CASSLRWGVNNSPLHF. The genes are TRBV28 and TRBJ1-6, with D uncertain. The V gene lost 2 bases and the J gene lost 5 bases, with 13 bases spanning the gap. The length of the CDR3 is 16 residues. Germline V lookup: CDR1 MDHEN, CDR2 SYDVKM.

This clonotype was picked up many times. The V gene is TRBV12-3 or TRBV12-4, the J gene TRBJ1-6; tentative D call: TRBD1 (5 bases). The V and J ends lost 7 bases and 9 bases respectively, with 7 bases between them. This CDR3 comprises 11 residues. CDR3 sequence: CASTQGSPLHF. CDR3 nucleotide sequence: TGTGCCAGCACCCAGGGTTCACCCCTCCACTTT.